A single sample gave rise to the 11 T cell receptor beta chains below, sequenced in a study of blood T cells in healthy people across ages. With a J-beta primer mix and a sample-barcoded 5' primer, a second PCR ran roughly 6 to 11 cycles. From the 5' RACE reads, TCRdb called clonotypes with MiXCR, one entry per CDR3 protein. The sample includes some 1.6 million distinct CDR3 sequences, 34% of them seen just once. The material sequenced was blood. These receptors originate from a young woman in good health.

This rearrangement joins TRBV15 to TRBJ1-4, with TRBD1 matching 9 bases. Trimming took 8 bases from V and 12 from J; bases not matched to a gene: 7. There are 12 residues in the CDR3. Germline V lookup: CDR1 LNHNV, CDR2 YYDKDF (reference sequence). The CDR3 bases are TGTGCCACCGGGACAGGGAACGAAGAACTGTTTTTT. Its protein product is CATGTGNEELFF.

This clonotype turned up a few times. J is TRBJ1-2 and V is TRBV2; TRBD1 agrees at 9 bases. This CDR3 region has 15 residues. CDR1 is SNHLY, CDR2 FYNNEI, per germline. Losses at the gene ends were 6 bases for V and 8 bases for J; bases not matched to a gene: 13. CDR3: CASSDRGVLGGGYTF. The CDR3 DNA follows: TGTGCCAGCAGCGACAGGGGGGTCTTGGGAGGAGGCTACACCTTC.

This clonotype was counted between two and nine times. A much larger clone is a single base away; this may be a read error. The DNA of the CDR3 is TGTGCCAGCAGCCACGGACAGGGGCGGAATGAGCAGTTCTTC. This translates into CASSHGQGRNEQFF. The chain couples TRBV7-3 to TRBJ2-1, with 9 positions matching TRBD1. The CDR3 length is 14 residues. V shed 5 bases and J 7 bases; nucleotides not matched to a gene: 6. The germline V gene has CDR1 SGHTA and CDR2 FQGTGA.

This clonotype was seen more than once but under ten times. The chain couples TRBV20-1 to TRBJ2-7, with 8 positions matching TRBD1. CDR3 length: 12 amino acids. The germline CDR1 and CDR2 sequences are DFQATT and SNEGSKA (reference sequence). CDR3 protein: CEATGVNYEQYF. The CDR3 DNA follows: TGCGAAGCGACAGGGGTTAACTACGAGCAGTACTTC.

The chain couples TRBV21-1 to TRBJ2-7; the table's D call of TRBD2 was not tested on the DNA. TRBV21-1 is reported as a pseudogene. This CDR3 comprises 16 residues. The CDR3 protein is CASSKPGLAELHEQYF. CDR3 coding DNA: TGTGCCAGCAGCAAACCGGGACTAGCGGAATTGCACGAGCAGTACTTC.

The rearrangement joins TRBV7-9 to TRBJ1-2; tentative D call: TRBD1 (6 bases). CDR1 is SEHNR, CDR2 FQNEAQ, per germline (reference sequence). This CDR3 region has 15 residues. Trimming left V 5 bases short and J 8 bases short, with 21 bases between. The CDR3 reads CASSIGFRDTAGYTF. CDR3 nucleotides: TGTGCCAGCAGCATCGGGTTCCGGGACACGGCAGGCTACACCTTC.

This clonotype showed up just a few times. The CDR3 sequence is CASRGTGGYGYTF. The CDR3 DNA follows: TGTGCCAGCAGGGGGACAGGGGGCTATGGCTACACCTTC. The J gene is TRBJ1-2, the V gene TRBV7-9; 11 bases match TRBD1. With V trimmed by 6 bases and J by 4 bases, 1 base remained unmatched. The V gene's germline CDR1 is SEHNR and CDR2 FQNEAQ (reference sequence). The CDR3 runs to 13 residues.

This clonotype was seen only a few times. The V and J genes are TRBV5-1 and TRBJ1-1; a weak D match, TRBD1 (5 bases). V was clipped by 0 bases and J by 1 base, with 13 bases between them. The germline V gene encodes CDR1 SGHRS and CDR2 YFSETQ. This CDR3 has 16 amino acids. The CDR3 region is CASSLAGRGRNTEAFF. CDR3 nucleotide sequence: TGCGCCAGCAGCTTGGCGGGGCGAGGAAGGAACACTGAAGCTTTCTTT. Full variable domain (missing parts from reference TRBV5-1 and TRBJ1-1): KAGVTQTPRYLIKTRGQQVTLSCSPISGHRSVSWYQQTPGQGLQFLFEYFSETQRNKGNFPGRFSGRQFSNSRSEMNVSTLELGDSALYLCASSLAGRGRNTEAFFGQGTRLTVV.

The genes are TRBV6-2 or TRBV6-3 and TRBJ2-1; 9 nucleotides line up with TRBD2. Trimming removed 5 bases from V and 2 bases from J; junction bases left unmatched: 16. The germline V gene has CDR1 MNHEY and CDR2 SVGEGT. The CDR3 extends over 19 amino acids. CDR3 DNA sequence: TGTGCCAGCAGTCCTCTTTGGATAGTAGCGGGAGTGACCTACAATGAGCAGTTCTTC. Translation: CASSPLWIVAGVTYNEQFF.

This clonotype was picked up many times. The chain employs TRBV20-1 and TRBJ2-1; D possibly matches TRBD1 or TRBD2 (6 bases each). CDR3 size: 16 residues. V was pared by 3 bases and J by 10 bases, with 25 bases between. The germline V gene encodes CDR1 DFQATT and CDR2 SNEGSKA (reference sequence). CDR3 sequence (DNA): TGCAGTGCTAGGGCTATTGTGGGGGGCCCCGTAGTAGAGCAGTTCTTC. It codes for CSARAIVGGPVVEQFF.

J is TRBJ2-3 and V is TRBV5-1; possible D gene TRBD2, 6 bases. In germline, CDR1 is SGHRS, CDR2 YFSETQ. The CDR3 sequence is 14 residues long. The chain's CDR3 is CVSRRRGDTDTQYF. DNA of the CDR3: TGCGTCTCGAGACGGCGGGGAGACACAGATACGCAGTATTTT.